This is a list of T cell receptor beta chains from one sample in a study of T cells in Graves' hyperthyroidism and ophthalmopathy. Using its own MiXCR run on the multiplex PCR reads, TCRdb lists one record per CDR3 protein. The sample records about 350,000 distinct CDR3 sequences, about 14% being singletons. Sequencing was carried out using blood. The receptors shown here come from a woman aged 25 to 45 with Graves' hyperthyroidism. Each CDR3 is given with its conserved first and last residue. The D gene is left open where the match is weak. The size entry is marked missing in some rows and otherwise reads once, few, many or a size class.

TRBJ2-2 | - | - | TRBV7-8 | CASSLRGWGGSDTGELFF | TGTGCCAGCAGCTTAAGGGGTTGGGGGGGCTCGGACACCGGGGAGCTGTTTTTT
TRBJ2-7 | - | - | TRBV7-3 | CASSSGPRDEQYF | TGTGCCAGCAGCTCGGGCCCAAGGGACGAGCAGTACTTC
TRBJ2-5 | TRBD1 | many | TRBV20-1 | CSARDGAGGQETQYF | TGCAGTGCTAGAGATGGGGCAGGGGGTCAAGAGACCCAGTACTTC
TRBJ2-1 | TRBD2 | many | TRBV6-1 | CASSEGLAAYNEQFF | TGTGCCAGCAGTGAAGGTCTAGCGGCCTACAATGAGCAGTTCTTC
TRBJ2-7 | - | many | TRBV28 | CASRFYGKQYF | TGTGCCAGCAGGTTCTATGGAAAGCAGTACTTC
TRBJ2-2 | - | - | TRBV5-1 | CASSLDPGPNTGELFF | TGCGCCAGCAGCTTGGATCCAGGCCCGAACACCGGGGAGCTGTTTTTT
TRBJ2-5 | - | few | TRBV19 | CASSTDRRETQYF | TGTGCCAGTAGTACCGACAGAAGAGAGACCCAGTACTTC
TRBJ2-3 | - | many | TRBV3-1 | CASSQARLVTDTQYF | TGTGCCAGCAGCCAAGCCAGACTAGTCACAGATACGCAGTATTTT
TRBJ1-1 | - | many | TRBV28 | CASSFPGMNTEAFF | TGTGCCAGCAGTTTTCCAGGGATGAACACTGAAGCTTTCTTT
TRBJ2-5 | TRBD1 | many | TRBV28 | CASRDRGPETQYF | TGTGCCAGCAGGGACAGGGGGCCAGAGACCCAGTACTTC
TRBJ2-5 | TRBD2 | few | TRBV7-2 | CASSLPDGRFQETQYF | TGTGCCAGCAGCCTCCCGGACGGGAGGTTCCAAGAGACCCAGTACTTC
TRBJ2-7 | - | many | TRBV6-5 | CASSYRGYEQYF | TGTGCCAGCAGTTACAGGGGCTACGAGCAGTACTTC
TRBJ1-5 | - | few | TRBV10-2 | CASSESSVDQPQHF | TGCGCCAGCAGTGAGTCCTCAGTAGACCAGCCCCAGCATTTT
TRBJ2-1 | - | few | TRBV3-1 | CASSQDKGGIAANEQFF | TGTGCCAGCAGCCAAGATAAAGGCGGGATCGCGGCCAATGAGCAGTTCTTC
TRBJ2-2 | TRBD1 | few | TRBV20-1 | CSAIRTGDYTGELFF | TGCAGTGCTATACGGACAGGGGACTACACCGGGGAGCTGTTTTTT
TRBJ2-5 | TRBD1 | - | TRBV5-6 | CASSAGTGSLETQYF | TGTGCCAGCAGCGCCGGGACAGGGAGTTTGGAGACCCAGTACTTC
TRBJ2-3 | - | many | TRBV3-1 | CASSQVGDTQYF | TGTGCCAGCAGCCAAGTGGGAGATACGCAGTATTTT
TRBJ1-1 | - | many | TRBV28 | CASNINSRGAFF | TGTGCTAGCAATATAAACTCCAGGGGAGCTTTCTTT
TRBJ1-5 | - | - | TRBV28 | CASSSQTGGNQPQHF | TGTGCCAGCAGTTCCCAGACAGGTGGAAATCAGCCCCAGCATTTT
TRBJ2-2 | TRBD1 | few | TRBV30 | CAWSVLDRSGELFF | TGTGCCTGGAGTGTACTGGACAGGTCCGGGGAGCTGTTTTTT
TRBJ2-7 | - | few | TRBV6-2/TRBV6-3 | CAIRAGLGSYEQYF | TGTGCCATCAGGGCGGGCCTAGGGTCCTACGAGCAGTACTTC
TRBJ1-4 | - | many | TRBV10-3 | CAISGREGEKLFF | TGTGCCATCAGTGGGAGGGAAGGGGAAAAACTGTTTTTT
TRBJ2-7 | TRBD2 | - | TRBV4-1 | CASSQEPGLAGSYEQYF | TGCGCCAGCAGCCAAGAGCCCGGACTAGCGGGTTCCTACGAGCAGTACTTC
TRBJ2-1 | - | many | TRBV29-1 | CSVEQHEQFF | TGCAGCGTTGAACAACATGAGCAGTTCTTC
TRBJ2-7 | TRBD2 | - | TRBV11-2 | CVSSPVAGGAYEQYF | TGTGTCAGCAGCCCAGTAGCGGGAGGGGCCTACGAGCAGTACTTC
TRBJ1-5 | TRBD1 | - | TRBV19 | CASSIRQGAGSNQPQHF | TGTGCCAGTAGTATTCGGCAGGGGGCAGGTAGCAATCAGCCCCAGCATTTT
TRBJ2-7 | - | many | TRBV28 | CASSLEASPGEQYF | TGTGCCAGCAGTTTGGAGGCTAGCCCGGGCGAGCAGTACTTC
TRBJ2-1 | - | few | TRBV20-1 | CSAQRTHPYNEQFF | TGCAGTGCTCAGCGGACCCACCCTTACAATGAGCAGTTCTTC
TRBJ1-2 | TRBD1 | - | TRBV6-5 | CASSYASGTGANYGYTF | TGTGCCAGCAGTTACGCCTCCGGGACAGGGGCAAACTATGGCTACACCTTC
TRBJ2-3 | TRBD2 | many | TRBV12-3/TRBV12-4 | CASSRLAGGLQSTDTQYF | TGTGCCAGCAGCCGCCTAGCGGGAGGACTACAGAGCACAGATACGCAGTATTTT
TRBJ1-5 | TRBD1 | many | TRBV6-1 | CASSEALQGRQPQHF | TGTGCCAGCAGTGAAGCGCTACAGGGGAGGCAGCCCCAGCATTTT
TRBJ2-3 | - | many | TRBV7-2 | CASSSGDGDTQYF | TGTGCCAGCAGCTCCGGAGACGGAGATACGCAGTATTTT
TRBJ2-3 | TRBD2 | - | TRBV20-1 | CSARDELAGGSWRDTQYF | TGCAGTGCTAGAGATGAACTAGCGGGAGGGTCCTGGAGGGATACGCAGTATTTT
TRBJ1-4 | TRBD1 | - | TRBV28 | CATSTTGIREKLFF | TGTGCCACCTCCACGACAGGGATTAGAGAAAAACTGTTTTTT
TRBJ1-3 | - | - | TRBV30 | CAWTRDPQSGNTIYF | TGTGCCTGGACCCGGGATCCCCAGTCTGGAAACACCATATATTTT
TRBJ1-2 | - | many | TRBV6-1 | CASISAGGYTF | TGTGCCAGCATTTCGGCCGGTGGCTACACCTTC
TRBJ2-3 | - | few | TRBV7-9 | CASSGGGTATDTQYF | TGTGCCAGCAGCGGGGGAGGGACAGCCACAGATACGCAGTATTTT
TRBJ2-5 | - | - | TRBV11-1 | CASSLGRELETQYF | TGTGCCAGCAGCTTAGGCAGGGAGTTGGAGACCCAGTACTTC
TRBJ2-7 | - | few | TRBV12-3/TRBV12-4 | CASSSTGTEQYF | TGTGCCAGCAGTTCGACAGGAACTGAGCAGTACTTC
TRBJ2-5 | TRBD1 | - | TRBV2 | CASSDGQGRVLGGRTQYF | TGTGCCAGCAGTGACGGACAGGGGAGAGTTTTGGGTGGTCGGACCCAGTACTTC
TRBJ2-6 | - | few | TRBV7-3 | CASSEKSSGANVLTF | TGTGCCAGCAGCGAGAAAAGCTCTGGGGCCAACGTCCTGACTTTC
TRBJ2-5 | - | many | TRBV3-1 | CASSQDNEPRTQYF | TGTGCCAGCAGCCAAGATAACGAGCCGAGGACCCAGTACTTC
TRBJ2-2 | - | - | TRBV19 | CASSLMGGGLDTGELFF | TGTGCCAGTAGCCTAATGGGAGGGGGCCTTGACACCGGGGAGCTGTTTTTT
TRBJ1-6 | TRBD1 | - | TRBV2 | CASSGRTGVGASPLHF | TGTGCCAGCAGTGGTCGGACAGGGGTTGGTGCTTCACCCCTCCACTTT
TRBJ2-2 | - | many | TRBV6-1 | CASSYGMSTGELFF | TGTGCCAGCAGTTACGGGATGAGCACCGGGGAGCTGTTTTTT
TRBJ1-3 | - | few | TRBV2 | CASRTWSGNTIYF | TGTGCCAGCAGGACTTGGTCTGGAAACACCATATATTTT
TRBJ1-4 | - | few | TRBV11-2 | CASSRIGGGTNEKLFF | TGTGCCAGCAGTCGGATTGGGGGGGGAACTAATGAAAAACTGTTTTTT
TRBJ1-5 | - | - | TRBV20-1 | CSARVHGVEEPQHF | TGCAGTGCTAGGGTCCACGGGGTCGAGGAGCCCCAGCATTTT
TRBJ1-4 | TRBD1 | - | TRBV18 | CASSPPGTEGEKLFF | TGTGCCAGCTCACCACCCGGGACAGAAGGCGAAAAACTGTTTTTT
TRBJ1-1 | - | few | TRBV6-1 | CASSPPGHANTEAFF | TGTGCCAGCAGTCCTCCGGGACACGCGAACACTGAAGCTTTCTTT
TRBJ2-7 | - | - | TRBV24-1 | CATSDPPSYEQYF | TGTGCCACCAGTGATCCCCCAAGCTACGAGCAGTACTTC
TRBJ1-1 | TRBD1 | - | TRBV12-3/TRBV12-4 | CASRETGSEAFF | TGTGCCAGCAGGGAGACAGGGTCTGAAGCTTTCTTT
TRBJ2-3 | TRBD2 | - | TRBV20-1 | CSARSGGTDTQYF | TGCAGTGCTAGGAGCGGGGGCACAGATACGCAGTATTTT
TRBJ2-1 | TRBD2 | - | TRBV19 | CASSIDFYSGRINNEQFF | TGTGCCAGTAGTATAGACTTTTATAGCGGGAGAATCAACAATGAGCAGTTCTTC
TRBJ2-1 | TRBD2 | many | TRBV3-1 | CASSQARGLAGVGEQFF | TGTGCCAGCAGCCAAGCAAGAGGCCTAGCGGGAGTAGGTGAGCAGTTCTTC